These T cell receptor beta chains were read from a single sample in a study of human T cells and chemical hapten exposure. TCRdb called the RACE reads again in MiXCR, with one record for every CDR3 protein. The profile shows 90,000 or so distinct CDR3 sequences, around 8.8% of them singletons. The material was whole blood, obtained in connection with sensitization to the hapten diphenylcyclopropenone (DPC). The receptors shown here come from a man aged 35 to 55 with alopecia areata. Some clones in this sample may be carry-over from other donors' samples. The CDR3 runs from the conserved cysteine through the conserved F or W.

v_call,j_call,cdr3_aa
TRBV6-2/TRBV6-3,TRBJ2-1,CASSTAGLAVGNEQFF
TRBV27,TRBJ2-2,CASSTTGTGELFF
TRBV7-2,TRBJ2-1,CASSFRTSAYNEQFF
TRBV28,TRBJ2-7,CASSLSGGTLAYEQYF
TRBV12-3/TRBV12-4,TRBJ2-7,CASSSRGSGREKEQYF
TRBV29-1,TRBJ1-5,CSALVGTASNQPQHF
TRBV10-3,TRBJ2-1,CAISEPDRGRGNEQFF
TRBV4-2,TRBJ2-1,CASSQDPPGLGSYNEQFF
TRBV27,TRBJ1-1,CASSRAGVGMRAFF
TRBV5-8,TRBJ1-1,CASSWDIPQGTEAFF
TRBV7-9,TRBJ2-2,CASSLGGLAGSTGELFF
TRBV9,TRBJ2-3,CASSFAPGSLDTQYF
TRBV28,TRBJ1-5,CASSRQTHSNQPQHF
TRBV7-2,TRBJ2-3,CASREKLYTQYF
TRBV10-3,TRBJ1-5,CAISESAVPSNQPQHF
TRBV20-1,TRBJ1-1,CSARGGSGVVPEAFF
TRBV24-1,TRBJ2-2,CATSDLTSTNTGELFF
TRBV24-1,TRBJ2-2,CATSDPGQSRGELFF
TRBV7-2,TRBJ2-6,CASSPQGGGITRSGANVLTF
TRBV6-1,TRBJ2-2,CASSERTSGRIELFF
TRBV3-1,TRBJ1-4,CASSQDPGGAGEKLFF
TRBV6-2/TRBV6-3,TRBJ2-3,CASRPGTSGDLYSTDTQYF
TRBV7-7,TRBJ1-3,CASSLGGEGNTIYF